Below, 10 T cell receptor beta chains from the same sample are listed, as sequenced in a study of vaccination and CD4 T cells after COVID-19. Oncomine TCR Beta short-read sequencing was applied to DNA from cultured CD4+ T cells. One entry per CDR3 protein results from TCRdb running MiXCR on the PCR reads. The data show around 14,000 distinct CDR3 sequences, around 30% seen once. Treatment described: approximately nine-day PBMC culture with coronavirus spike peptide pools or control peptides (ViraFEST assay). These receptors have no identified antigens. The starting material was CD4+ T cells from blood, cultured in vitro, obtained before SARS-CoV-2 vaccination. Receptors originate from a human donor who received a COVID-19 vaccine.

In this sample, this clonotype turned up a few times. The V call is TRBV7-9, the J call TRBJ2-5; 8 positions agree with TRBD2. Trimming removed 1 base from V and 5 bases from J; junction bases left unmatched: 9. CDR1 and CDR2 from the germline V gene are SEHNR and FQNEAQ (reference sequence). This CDR3 region has 16 residues. CDR3 residues: CASSLGVAGMVETQYF. For the CDR3, the DNA is TGTGCCAGCAGCTTAGGGGTAGCGGGGATGGTGGAGACCCAGTACTTC.

This clonotype was observed a handful of times. V gene TRBV20-1 combines with J gene TRBJ1-6, with a possible D match to TRBD1 (5 bases). The V gene's germline CDR1 is DFQATT and CDR2 SNEGSKA (reference sequence). The CDR3 consists of 14 residues. V shed 0 bases and J shed 8 bases, with 11 bases lying between them. CDR3 region: CSAREAGWDSPLHF. CDR3 nucleotide sequence: TGCAGTGCTAGAGAGGCAGGGTGGGATTCACCCCTCCACTTT.

V usage is TRBV20-1 and J usage is TRBJ1-2, with D uncertain. CDR3 length equals 13 residues. Germline assignment: CDR1 DFQATT and CDR2 SNEGSKA (reference sequence). Trimming removed 4 bases at V and 4 bases at J, with 13 bases between. This CDR3 is CSAKDWAGYGYTF. In DNA, the CDR3 is TGCAGTGCTAAGGACTGGGCTGGCTATGGCTACACCTTC.

This clonotype was detected a few times. The chain uses TRBV25-1 and TRBJ1-1, with 8 bases matching TRBD1. The ends lost 3 bases at V and 1 base at J; junction bases unmatched: 4. This CDR3 is 15 amino acids long. Germline CDR1 reads MGHDK; CDR2 reads SYGVNS. The CDR3 is CASSETGDSNTEAFF. The CDR3 DNA follows: TGTGCCAGCAGTGAGACAGGGGATTCGAACACTGAAGCTTTCTTT.

The chain joins TRBV2 to TRBJ2-7; TRBD1 matches 7 bases. Germline V gene sequence: CDR1 SNHLY, CDR2 FYNNEI. V shed 6 bases, J shed 4 bases, and the junction held 3 bases outside the gene matches. The CDR3 has 12 residues. The CDR3 DNA is TGTGCCAGCAGCGAACAGGGGTACGAGCAGTACTTC. It specifies CASSEQGYEQYF.

The chain is built from TRBV18 and TRBJ2-5; D is ambiguous. The CDR3 covers 11 residues. Germline loops: CDR1 KGHSH, CDR2 LQKENI. V lost 6 bases, J lost 4 bases, and 6 bases lay in between. The CDR3 spells CASSFAETQYF. The CDR3, as DNA: TGTGCCAGCTCTTTCGCAGAGACCCAGTACTTC.

V usage is TRBV20-1 and J usage is TRBJ2-7; 7 positions match TRBD2. V lost 2 bases to trimming and J lost 2 bases; unmatched junction nucleotides: 0. Germline CDR1 DFQATT, CDR2 SNEGSKA (reference sequence). This CDR3 comprises 12 residues. The CDR3 region is CSARLAAYEQYF. DNA of the CDR3: TGCAGTGCTAGACTAGCGGCCTACGAGCAGTACTTC.

This chain connects TRBV19 to TRBJ2-3; 12 nucleotides agree with TRBD1. V dropped 3 bases and J dropped 3; count of bases not matched to a gene: 1. This CDR3 is 15 amino acids long. From germline, CDR1 is LNHDA and CDR2 SQIVND (reference sequence). For the CDR3, the DNA is TGTGCCAGTAGTATGGGACAGGGGGCGACAGATACGCAGTATTTT. Translation gives CASSMGQGATDTQYF.

The chain carries TRBV24-1 and TRBJ1-5, with D possibly matching TRBD1 (5 bases). There are 13 residues in the CDR3. Trimming left V 5 bases short and J 7 bases short, with 11 bases between. Germline loops: CDR1 KGHDR, CDR2 SFDVKD. CDR3 sequence (DNA): TGTGCCACCAGTGGCTCAGGGACCCAGCCCCAGCATTTT. This gives the protein CATSGSGTQPQHF.

This clonotype is medium-sized by share. The CDR3 DNA reads as TGTGCCACCTCGGACAGGGAAAGAAATGGCTACACCTTC. It specifies CATSDRERNGYTF. V gene TRBV24-1 combines with J gene TRBJ1-2, with TRBD1 matching over 8 bases. The germline gives CDR1 KGHDR, CDR2 SFDVKD. After removal of 9 bases from V and 6 bases from J, the junction contained 8 bases not matched to a gene. The CDR3 is made up of 13 amino acids.